The subject of this entry is one TCR beta chain. Germline loops: CDR1 ENHRY, CDR2 SYGVKD. Trimming removed 10 bases at V and 1 base at J, with 14 bases between. The CDR3 is made up of 14 amino acids. Assay used: immunoSEQ multiplex PCR; TCRdb lists only in-frame clones, some missing. The sample yields about 59,000 clones, more than 85% seen once. This sample is drawn from a study of blood T cell repertoires in COVID-19. About the research overall: In each case, the material was cDNA or gDNA derived from T cells, B-cell-depleted T cells, or PBMCs.

This chain joins TRBV10-3 and TRBJ1-5; the D gene is possibly TRBD1 (5 bases). The receptor was derived from a man aged 80 or over in a cohort sampled during active COVID-19. The sequencing sample was made of peripheral blood. CDR3 DNA: TGTGCCAGCGGGGCCGGGGGAAGCAATCAGCCCCAGCATTTT. It is translated as CASGAGGSNQPQHF.